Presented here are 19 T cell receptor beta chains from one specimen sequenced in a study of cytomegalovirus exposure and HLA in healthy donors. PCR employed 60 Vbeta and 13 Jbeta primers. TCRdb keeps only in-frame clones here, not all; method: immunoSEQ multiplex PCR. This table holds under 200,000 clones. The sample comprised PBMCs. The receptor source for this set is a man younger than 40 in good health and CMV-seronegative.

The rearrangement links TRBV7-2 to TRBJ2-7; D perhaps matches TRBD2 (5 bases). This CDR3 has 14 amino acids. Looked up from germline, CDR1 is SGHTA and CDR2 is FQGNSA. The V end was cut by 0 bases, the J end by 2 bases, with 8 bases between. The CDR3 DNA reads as TGTGCCAGCAGCTTAGCACGGGGAACCTACGAGCAGTACTTC. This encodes CASSLARGTYEQYF. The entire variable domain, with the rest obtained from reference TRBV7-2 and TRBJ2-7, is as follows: GAGVSQSPSNKVTEKGKDVELRCDPISGHTALYWYRQSLGQGLEFLIYFQGNSAPDKSGLPSDRFSAERTGGSVSTLTIQRTQQEDSAVYLCASSLARGTYEQYFGPGTRLTVT.

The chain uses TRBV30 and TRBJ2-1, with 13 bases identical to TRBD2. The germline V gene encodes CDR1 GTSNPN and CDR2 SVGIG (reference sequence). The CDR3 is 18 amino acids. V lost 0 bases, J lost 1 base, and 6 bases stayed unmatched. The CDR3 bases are TGTGCCTGGAGTGTACCGGGACTAGCGGGACGATCCTACAATGAGCAGTTCTTC. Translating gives CAWSVPGLAGRSYNEQFF.

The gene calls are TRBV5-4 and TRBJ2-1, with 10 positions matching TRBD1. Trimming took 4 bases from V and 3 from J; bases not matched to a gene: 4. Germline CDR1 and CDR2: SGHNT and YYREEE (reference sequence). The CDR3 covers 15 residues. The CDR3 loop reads CASSGRDRGYNEQFF. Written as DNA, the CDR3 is TGTGCCAGCAGCGGCCGGGACAGGGGCTACAATGAGCAGTTCTTC.

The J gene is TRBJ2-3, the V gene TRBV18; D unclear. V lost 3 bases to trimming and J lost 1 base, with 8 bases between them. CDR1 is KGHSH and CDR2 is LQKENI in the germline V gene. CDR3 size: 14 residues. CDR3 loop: CASSPRSGTDTQYF. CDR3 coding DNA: TGTGCCAGCTCACCCCGTTCAGGCACAGATACGCAGTATTTT. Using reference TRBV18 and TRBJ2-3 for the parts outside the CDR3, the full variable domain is NAGVMQNPRHLVRRRGQEARLRCSPMKGHSHVYWYRQLPEEGLKFMVYLQKENIIDESGMPKERFSAEFPKEGPSILRIQQVVRGDSAAYFCASSPRSGTDTQYFGPGTRLTVL.

CDR3 sequence: CASRRTGGSYEQYF. In DNA, the CDR3 is TGTGCCAGCAGACGGACAGGGGGATCCTACGAGCAGTACTTC. The V call is TRBV5-4, the J call TRBJ2-7, with 10 nucleotides matching TRBD1. CDR3 length equals 14 residues. Unmatched junction bases numbered 3, after V lost 5 bases and J lost 1 base. CDR1 is SGHNT, CDR2 YYREEE, per germline (reference sequence).

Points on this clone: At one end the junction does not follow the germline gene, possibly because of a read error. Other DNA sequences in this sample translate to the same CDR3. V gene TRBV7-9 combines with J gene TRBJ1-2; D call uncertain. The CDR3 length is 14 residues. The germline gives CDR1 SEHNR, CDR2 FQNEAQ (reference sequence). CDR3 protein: CASSSGLGMGGYTF. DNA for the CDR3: TGTGCCAGCAGCTCCGGACTGGGAATGGGTGGCTATACCTTC.

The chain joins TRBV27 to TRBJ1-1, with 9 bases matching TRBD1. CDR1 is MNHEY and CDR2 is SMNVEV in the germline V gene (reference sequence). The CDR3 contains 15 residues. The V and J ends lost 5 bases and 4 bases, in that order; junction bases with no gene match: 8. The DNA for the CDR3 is TGTGCCAGCAGTCGGGGACAGGGAGTGAGCACTGAAGCTTTCTTT. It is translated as CASSRGQGVSTEAFF.

CDR3 coding DNA: TGTGCCAGCAGTCGAACAGAGTATGGCTACACCTTC. Amino acids: CASSRTEYGYTF. The chain joins TRBV28 to TRBJ1-2; D gene ambiguous. Germline-derived CDR1 and CDR2 are MDHEN and SYDVKM. With 5 bases removed from V and 5 bases from J, the gap between germline ends came to 9 bases. The CDR3 has 12 amino acids.

The CDR3 loop is CASSFQGSLNQPQHF. The CDR3 DNA is TGTGCCAGCAGCTTCCAGGGATCCTTAAATCAGCCCCAGCATTTT. The chain combines TRBV11-2 with TRBJ1-5; maybe TRBD1 (5 bases). This CDR3 is 15 amino acids long. From germline, CDR1 is SGHAT and CDR2 FQNNGV. V was shortened by 3 bases and J by 4 bases, with 13 bases between the two germline ends. The full variable domain, in which reference TRBV11-2 and TRBJ1-5 provide the parts outside the CDR3, is EAGVAQSPRYKIIEKRQSVAFWCNPISGHATLYWYQQILGQGPKLLIQFQNNGVVDDSQLPKDRFSAERLKGVDSTLKIQPAKLEDSAVYLCASSFQGSLNQPQHFGDGTRLSIL.

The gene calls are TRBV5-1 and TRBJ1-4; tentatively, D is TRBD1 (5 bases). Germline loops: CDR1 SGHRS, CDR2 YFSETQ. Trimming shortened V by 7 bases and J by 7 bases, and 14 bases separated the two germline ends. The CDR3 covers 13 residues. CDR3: CASGLGGGEKLFF. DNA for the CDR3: TGCGCCAGCGGCCTGGGGGGGGGTGAAAAACTGTTTTTT.

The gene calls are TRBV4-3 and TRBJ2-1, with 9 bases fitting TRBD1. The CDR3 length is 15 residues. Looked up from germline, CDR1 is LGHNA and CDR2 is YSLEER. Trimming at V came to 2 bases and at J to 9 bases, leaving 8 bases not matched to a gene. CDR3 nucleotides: TGCGCCAGCAGCCAAAGACAGGGGGGTTTCGGTGAGCAGTTCTTC. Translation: CASSQRQGGFGEQFF.

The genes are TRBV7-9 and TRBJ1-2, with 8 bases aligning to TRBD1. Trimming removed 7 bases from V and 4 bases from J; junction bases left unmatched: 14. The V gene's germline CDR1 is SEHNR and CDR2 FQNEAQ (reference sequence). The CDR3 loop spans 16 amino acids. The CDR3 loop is CASMGRQGAMVYGYTF. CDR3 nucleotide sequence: TGTGCCAGCATGGGGAGGCAGGGGGCAATGGTCTATGGCTACACCTTC.

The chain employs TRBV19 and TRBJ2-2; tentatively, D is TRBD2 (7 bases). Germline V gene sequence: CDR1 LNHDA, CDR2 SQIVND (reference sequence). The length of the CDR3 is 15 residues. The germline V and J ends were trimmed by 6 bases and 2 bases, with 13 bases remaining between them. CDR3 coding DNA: TGTGCCAGTAGGGGGGCTAGCGGTAACACCGGGGAGCTGTTTTTT. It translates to CASRGASGNTGELFF.

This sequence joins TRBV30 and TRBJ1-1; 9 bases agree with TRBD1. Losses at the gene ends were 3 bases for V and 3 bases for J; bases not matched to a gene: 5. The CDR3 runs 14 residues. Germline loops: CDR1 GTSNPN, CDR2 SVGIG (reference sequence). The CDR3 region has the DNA TGTGCCTGGAGGGGACAGGGTTTCGACACTGAAGCTTTCTTT. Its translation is CAWRGQGFDTEAFF.

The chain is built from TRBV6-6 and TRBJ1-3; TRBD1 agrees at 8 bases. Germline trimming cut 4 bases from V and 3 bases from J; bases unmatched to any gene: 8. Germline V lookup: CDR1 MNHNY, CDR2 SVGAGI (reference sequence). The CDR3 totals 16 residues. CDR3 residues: CASSSPGGLGGNTIYF. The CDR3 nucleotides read TGTGCCAGCAGTTCCCCAGGGGGCCTCGGTGGAAACACCATATATTTT.

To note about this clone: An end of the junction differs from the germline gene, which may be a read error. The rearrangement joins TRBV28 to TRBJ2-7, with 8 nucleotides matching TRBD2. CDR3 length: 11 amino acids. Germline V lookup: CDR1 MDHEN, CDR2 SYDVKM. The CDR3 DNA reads TGTGCCAGCAGTTTTCGGGGGGGAGGGGACTTC. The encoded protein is CASSFRGGGDF. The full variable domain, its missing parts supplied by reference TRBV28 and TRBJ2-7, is DVKVTQSSRYLVKRTGEKVFLECVQDMDHENMFWYRQDPGLGLRLIYFSYDVKMKEKGDIPEGYSVSREKKERFSLILESASTNQTSMYLCASSFRGGGDFGPGTRLTVT.

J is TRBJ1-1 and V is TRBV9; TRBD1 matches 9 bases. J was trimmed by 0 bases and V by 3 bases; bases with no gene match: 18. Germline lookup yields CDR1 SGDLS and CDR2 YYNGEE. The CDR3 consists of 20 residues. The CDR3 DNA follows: TGTGCCAGCAGCGCACGCCCGACTACCGGGACAGGGAACGTGAACACTGAAGCTTTCTTT. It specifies CASSARPTTGTGNVNTEAFF.

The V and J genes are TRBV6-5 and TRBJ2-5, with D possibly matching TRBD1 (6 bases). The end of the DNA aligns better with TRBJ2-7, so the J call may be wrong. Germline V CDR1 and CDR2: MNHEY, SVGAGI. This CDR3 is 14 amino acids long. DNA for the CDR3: TGTGCCAGCAGTTACCGACAGGATAGCTACGAGCAGTACTTC. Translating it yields CASSYRQDSYEQYF.

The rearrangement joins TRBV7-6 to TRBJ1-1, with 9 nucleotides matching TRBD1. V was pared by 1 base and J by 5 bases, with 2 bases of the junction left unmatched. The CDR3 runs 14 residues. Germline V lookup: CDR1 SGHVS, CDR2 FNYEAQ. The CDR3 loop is CASSLGQGETEAFF. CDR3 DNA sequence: TGTGCCAGCAGCTTAGGACAGGGGGAGACTGAAGCTTTCTTT. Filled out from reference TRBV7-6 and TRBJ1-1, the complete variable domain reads GAGVSQSPRYKVTKRGQDVALRCDPISGHVSLYWYRQALGQGPEFLTYFNYEAQQDKSGLPNDRFSAERPEGSISTLTIQRTEQRDSAMYRCASSLGQGETEAFFGQGTRLTVV.